This T cell receptor (beta chain) was captured in a study of T cell responses to AZD1222 COVID-19 vaccine (dated by TCRdb to the early 2020s). Concerning the study at large: A total of approximately 230 trial participants underwent TCR sequencing, of whom nearly 210 received two doses of AZD1222 and some 25 received two doses of the MenACWY control vaccine. Trial participants were enrolled by age into subgroups of 18-55, 56-69 and 70-plus years, and around 150, 29 and 61 TCR-sequenced participants, respectively, were included in these subgroups. Findings and caveats that apply to the study as a whole: Reportedly, almost half of the unique spike-specific TCRs recognized epitopes lying outside the regions that are mutated in the B.1.351 and B.1.1.7 variants. Conclusions about previously exposed vaccinees were limited because only six AZD1222 recipients were SARS-CoV-2 seropositive at baseline. Spike-specific TCR breadth and depth rose significantly after two AZD1222 doses compared with day 0 and with MenACWY recipients. Participants were mostly white British and included more females than males, and it was suggested by the authors that clonal diversity may have been underestimated. The 56-69-year group was small, and its depth increase did not reach significance, likely because of low power. Because no samples from the day 14 peak response were available, repertoires could be characterized only after the peak T cell response. The vaccine-associated CD4 TCRs covered the entire spike protein, and the dominant responses fell in regions 160-218 and 743-854.

The CDR3 contains 16 residues, cysteine and phenylalanine counted. The DNA shown is the 48-base CDR3, in frame from base 1. V loses 5 bases of germline sequence and J loses 3 bases, and the interval between the two ends is 20 bases. CDR1 and CDR2 are read off the germline V gene as SGHTA and FQGNSA. The CDR3 regions of human TCRbeta chains were subjected to immunosequencing. The published analysis was carried out like this. Repertoire TCRs were matched against a reference library of SARS-CoV-2-specific TCRs generated with the MIRA antigen-specificity platform. Breadth was defined as the fraction of unique TCRs that were SARS-CoV-2-associated. Depth was defined as the fraction of total T cells that were SARS-CoV-2-associated. Each spike-specific TCR was assigned to its reactive spike region and to a CD4 or CD8 class using the MIRA data. Log10-transformed breadth and depth values were compared by one-way ANOVA with Sidak's multiple comparisons tests. This is the immuneACCESS table as TCRdb keeps it, with only in-frame sequences that have V and J called. A part of the clones is gone; compared with another copy, unresolved V genes explain less than half, and the rest is unexplained. V, J and clone size reflect that table, while D and trimming were determined from the DNA. The sample has around 200,000 clones on record, 85% to 95% of them singletons. 0.8% to 1.3% of the sample comes from the top ten.

Note on this clone: Its cognate antigen has yet to be identified. Nothing much larger sits one base from this clone, and base qualities are not available.

The time point tag for this specimen amounts to: about 28 days (+/-7) after the second vaccine dose. Sample treatment or condition, as interpreted from the label and publication: meningococcal conjugate vaccine given as trial control. Vaccinee samples came from UK trials COV001 and COV002, including a single-blind randomized controlled phase 2/3 trial of AZD1222 (ChAdOx1 nCoV-19) in healthy adults. For TCRbeta chain sequencing, PBMC samples were collected from trial participants at day 0 and at day 28 after the second dose. The input for sequencing was peripheral blood, taken 28 days after the second dose of the MenACWY control vaccine. The V and J segments used are TRBV7-2 and TRBJ2-7, with a tentative D gene TRBD2 over 5 matching bases. The TCR sequence derives from an adult who received the MenACWY meningococcal vaccine as a control. The base sequence is TGTGCCAGCAGCCCCAATCCACTAGTCCAAGACTACGAGCAGTACTTC. This sequence encodes CASSPNPLVQDYEQYF. With all but the CDR3 taken from the reference TRBV7-2 and TRBJ2-7 genes, the full variable domain is: GAGVSQSPSNKVTEKGKDVELRCDPISGHTALYWYRQSLGQGLEFLIYFQGNSAPDKSGLPSDRFSAERTGGSVSTLTIQRTQQEDSAVYLCASSPNPLVQDYEQYFGPGTRLTVT.